This TCR beta chain is drawn from a study of read filtering for tumor transcriptome and immune sequencing. Overall study context: Among patients, around 18 were male and 15 or so female, aged about 45 to 80 (mean about 70). Study results and caveats: IR-seq captured clonotypes deeper and more reliably than RNA-seq.

At the time of active disease, bone marrow was collected from every patient. This clonotype showed up many times. Antigen unknown. From roughly 390 ng of RNA, a library with molecular barcoded alpha/delta and beta/gamma adaptors was made. TCRdb reprocessed the reads with MiXCR, giving one entry per CDR3 protein. The repertoire includes over 50,000 distinct CDR3 sequences, nearly 20% of them detected once, and more than 12% sits in the top ten. Losses at the gene ends were 7 bases for V and 0 bases for J; bases not matched to a gene: 3. This CDR3 spans 14 amino acids. Germline V gives CDR1 LGHDT, CDR2 YNNKEL (reference sequence).

This sequence joins TRBV3-1 and TRBJ2-3, with 8 bases aligning to TRBD2. Material for sequencing was a population of CD138-negative cells sorted from bone marrow. The TCR sequence derives from a donor at least 40 years old with multiple myeloma. The CDR3: CASNVAGSTDTQYF. The CDR3 DNA reads TGTGCCAGCAACGTAGCGGGGAGCACAGATACGCAGTATTTT.